Presented here are 23 T cell receptor beta chains from one specimen sequenced in a study of beta chain features in type 1 diabetes. cDNA synthesis used the whole RNA isolate, giving expressed TCRB sequences. Profiled with immunoSEQ multiplex PCR; TCRdb holds only in-frame clones, not every one. The repertoire holds about 290,000 clones, with under 8.5% as singletons. What was sequenced was central memory CD4+ T cells from blood. The source is a woman between 18 and 29 years old in good health.

The chain combines TRBV4-3 with TRBJ2-2; unclear D gene. V lost 0 bases and J lost 11, with 13 bases in between. CDR3 size: 14 residues. The germline V gene has CDR1 LGHNA and CDR2 YSLEER. The CDR3 loop reads CASSQDIRQDELFF. The CDR3 DNA is TGCGCCAGCAGCCAAGATATAAGGCAGGATGAGCTGTTTTTT.

This clone occurred once. The rearrangement uses TRBV9 and TRBJ2-2; 11 bases agree with TRBD2. The CDR3 runs 16 residues. Germline lookup yields CDR1 SGDLS and CDR2 YYNGEE. After removal of 0 bases from V and 4 bases from J, the junction contained 2 bases not matched to a gene. CDR3 protein: CASSVGLAGGTGELFF. For the CDR3, the DNA is TGTGCCAGCAGCGTAGGGCTAGCGGGAGGCACCGGGGAGCTGTTTTTT.

The genes are TRBV29-1 and TRBJ2-7; D possibly corresponds to TRBD2 (6 bases). Trimming stripped 5 bases from V and 2 bases from J, with 13 bases between. CDR3 length: 13 amino acids. The germline V gene encodes CDR1 SQVTM and CDR2 ANQGSEA. The CDR3 spells CSVTGVSTYEQYF. CDR3 bases: TGCAGCGTTACGGGAGTTTCTACCTACGAGCAGTACTTC.

The chain couples TRBV5-4 to TRBJ2-5, with D possibly matching TRBD1 (5 bases). Germline V gene data show CDR1 as SGHNT and CDR2 as YYREEE (reference sequence). The CDR3 has 16 amino acids. V lost 0 bases and J lost 2, with 14 bases in between. This chain's CDR3 is CASSLADVGRQETQYF. The CDR3 nucleotides read TGTGCCAGCAGCTTGGCCGACGTGGGGCGTCAAGAGACCCAGTACTTC. Using reference TRBV5-4 and TRBJ2-5 for the parts outside the CDR3, the full variable domain is ETGVTQSPTHLIKTRGQQVTLRCSSQSGHNTVSWYQQALGQGPQFIFQYYREEENGRGNFPPRFSGLQFPNYSSELNVNALELDDSALYLCASSLADVGRQETQYFGPGTRLLVL.

The chain uses TRBV6-6 and TRBJ1-2, with TRBD1 matching over 9 bases. The CDR3 extends over 14 amino acids. From germline, CDR1 is MNHNY and CDR2 SVGAGI (reference sequence). V trimming: 6 bases; J trimming: 7 bases; junction bases outside the gene matches: 9. The chain's CDR3 is CASRVQGAVSGYTF. CDR3 DNA sequence: TGTGCCAGCAGAGTACAGGGGGCGGTGAGTGGCTACACCTTC.

This clone was detected many times. This sequence joins TRBV29-1 and TRBJ2-7; the match to TRBD2 covers 12 bases. This CDR3 has 15 amino acids. V trimming: 4 bases; J trimming: 6 bases; junction bases outside the gene matches: 10. Germline CDR1 and CDR2: SQVTM and ANQGSEA. Here the CDR3 DNA reads TGCAGCGTTGTAGTAGGACTAGCGGGGTCTGGCGAGCAGTACTTC. Protein sequence: CSVVVGLAGSGEQYF.

V is TRBV9 and J is TRBJ2-5; D may be TRBD1 (5 bases). CDR3 length equals 13 residues. Germline CDR1 is SGDLS and CDR2 is YYNGEE. V was clipped by 2 bases and J by 4 bases, with 9 bases between them. The CDR3: CASSVVQGETQYF. Written as DNA, the CDR3 is TGTGCCAGCAGCGTGGTTCAGGGAGAGACCCAGTACTTC. The full variable domain, in which reference TRBV9 and TRBJ2-5 provide the parts outside the CDR3, is DSGVTQTPKHLITATGQRVTLRCSPRSGDLSVYWYQQSLDQGLQFLIQYYNGEERAKGNILERFSAQQFPDLHSELNLSSLELGDSALYFCASSVVQGETQYFGPGTRLLVL.

This clone was seen more than once but under ten times. The V call is TRBV5-4, the J call TRBJ2-3, with D tentatively TRBD1 or TRBD2 (5 bases each). CDR3 length: 14 amino acids. CDR1 and CDR2 from the germline V gene are SGHNT and YYREEE (reference sequence). V was clipped by 4 bases and J by 6 bases, with 15 bases between them. CDR3 nucleotide sequence: TGTGCCAGCAGCCCACGGGACGGGGCGGATACGCAGTATTTT. Translated, it gives CASSPRDGADTQYF.

For this clone: Sequence at one end of the junction differs from germline and may be a read error. The chain combines TRBV2 with TRBJ2-3; 10 nucleotides agree with TRBD1. CDR1 SNHLY and CDR2 FYNNEI come from the germline V gene. CDR3 size: 15 residues. The CDR3 is CASREATGGIGTQYF. The CDR3, as DNA: TGTGCCAGCAGGGAAGCGACAGGGGGCATCGGCACGCAGTATTTT.

The chain links TRBV5-1 to TRBJ2-3, with 10 bases identical to TRBD1. This CDR3 comprises 16 residues. Losses at the gene ends were 4 bases for V and 4 bases for J; bases not matched to a gene: 9. In germline, CDR1 is SGHRS, CDR2 YFSETQ. Written as DNA, the CDR3 is TGCGCCAGCAGCCAGGGACAGGGGATCGGCGCAGATACGCAGTATTTT. Amino acid sequence: CASSQGQGIGADTQYF.

This clone was seen only a few times. The chain links TRBV18 to TRBJ2-1; 7 nucleotides align to TRBD2. V dropped 0 bases and J dropped 0; count of bases not matched to a gene: 2. Looked up from germline, CDR1 is KGHSH and CDR2 is LQKENI. The CDR3 runs 16 residues. CDR3 sequence: CASSPPGGSSYNEQFF. The CDR3 region has the DNA TGTGCCAGCTCACCACCGGGGGGGAGCTCCTACAATGAGCAGTTCTTC.

This clone turned up a few times. This rearrangement joins TRBV2 to TRBJ1-5; the D is unclear. Germline loops: CDR1 SNHLY, CDR2 FYNNEI. The ends were cut back, 0 bases at V and 9 bases at J, with 15 bases in the middle. There are 15 residues in the CDR3. Written as DNA, the CDR3 is TGTGCCAGCAGTGAAGCGCTTTCCGGGTTGCGGCCCCAGCATTTT. Its protein is CASSEALSGLRPQHF.

In its sample, this clone was seen a few times. The chain carries TRBV12-5 and TRBJ2-1, with TRBD1 identical over 9 bases. Trimming cost V 5 bases and J 8 bases; bases outside gene matches: 7. This CDR3 spans 14 amino acids. Germline CDR1 is LGHNT and CDR2 is FRNRAP. CDR3 nucleotides: TGTGCTAGTGGTCCCGGACAGGGGAGGCATGAGCAGTTCTTC. Its protein product is CASGPGQGRHEQFF. Using reference TRBV12-5 and TRBJ2-1 for the parts outside the CDR3, the full variable domain is DARVTQTPRHKVTEMGQEVTMRCQPILGHNTVFWYRQTMMQGLELLAYFRNRAPLDDSGMPKDRFSAEMPDATLATLKIQPSEPRDSAVYFCASGPGQGRHEQFFGPGTRLTVL.

In this sample, this clone turned up a few times. J is TRBJ2-5 and V is TRBV30, with D unresolved. Germline assignment: CDR1 GTSNPN and CDR2 SVGIG (reference sequence). With 0 bases removed from V and 7 bases from J, the gap between germline ends came to 15 bases. The CDR3 spans 14 residues. As DNA, the CDR3 is TGTGCCTGGAGTGTGACAAGAGCCTCCGGGACCCAGTACTTC. Translation gives CAWSVTRASGTQYF.

This clone was seen ten or more times. This rearrangement joins TRBV7-9 to TRBJ1-6, with D perhaps matching TRBD1 (6 bases). The germline gives CDR1 SEHNR, CDR2 FQNEAQ (reference sequence). The V end lost 6 bases, the J end lost 10 bases, and 10 bases lay between the germline ends. This CDR3 is built from 12 residues. CDR3 in amino acids: CASRLTGSPLHF. The CDR3 DNA reads as TGTGCCAGCAGACTCACAGGGTCACCCCTCCACTTT. The full variable domain, its missing parts supplied by reference TRBV7-9 and TRBJ1-6, is DTGVSQNPRHKITKRGQNVTFRCDPISEHNRLYWYRQTLGQGPEFLTYFQNEAQLEKSRLLSDRFSAERPKGSFSTLEIQRTEQGDSAMYLCASRLTGSPLHFGNGTRLTVT.

The V and J genes are TRBV7-2 and TRBJ2-2; the D gene is possibly TRBD1 (5 bases). Per germline, CDR1 SGHTA and CDR2 FQGNSA. This CDR3 contains 16 residues. The ends were cut back, 5 bases at V and 3 bases at J, with 16 bases in the middle. The chain's CDR3 is CASSAQGGEYTGELFF. DNA for the CDR3: TGTGCCAGCAGCGCCCAGGGCGGCGAGTACACCGGGGAGCTGTTTTTT.

V is TRBV5-6 and J is TRBJ2-2, with a tentative D call TRBD2 (7 bases). This CDR3 spans 15 amino acids. V was shortened by 3 bases and J by 7 bases, with 16 bases between the two germline ends. Per the germline V gene, CDR1 is SGHDT and CDR2 is YYEEEE. The CDR3 DNA sequence: TGTGCCAGCAGCTCAATCTCGGGGGGCCACGGGGAGCTGTTTTTT. This sequence encodes CASSSISGGHGELFF. The full variable domain, with the rest looked up from reference TRBV5-6 and TRBJ2-2, is DAGVTQSPTHLIKTRGQQVTLRCSPKSGHDTVSWYQQALGQGPQFIFQYYEEEERQRGNFPDRFSGHQFPNYSSELNVNALLLGDSALYLCASSSISGGHGELFFGEGSRLTVL.

The table lists this clone with a few counts. J is TRBJ2-1 and V is TRBV9; D is unclear. Trimming took 0 bases from V and 4 from J, leaving 8 bases between them. The CDR3 spans 14 residues. Germline V lookup: CDR1 SGDLS, CDR2 YYNGEE. The CDR3 DNA is TGTGCCAGCAGCGTAGCCAGCTATTACAATGAGCAGTTCTTC. Translation: CASSVASYYNEQFF.

There are a few counts of this clone. This sequence joins TRBV28 and TRBJ2-3, with D uncertain. The CDR3 sequence is 14 residues long. V lost 5 bases and J lost 6, with 15 bases in between. Germline V gene data show CDR1 as MDHEN and CDR2 as SYDVKM. The CDR3 DNA reads TGTGCCAGCAGTCTCCCACTGGCGCGGGATACGCAGTATTTT. It specifies CASSLPLARDTQYF.

This clone has only a few counts. The chain uses TRBV19 and TRBJ1-5; 9 nucleotides align to TRBD1. Germline CDR1 LNHDA, CDR2 SQIVND (reference sequence). The CDR3 loop spans 14 amino acids. The V gene end was trimmed by 10 bases and the J gene end by 5 bases; junction bases not matched to a gene: 9. The CDR3 region is CATGPGTGYQPQHF. The CDR3 bases are TGTGCCACCGGCCCCGGGACAGGGTATCAGCCCCAGCATTTT.

The chain employs TRBV7-9 and TRBJ2-7; D might be TRBD2 (6 bases). Germline V gene sequence: CDR1 SEHNR, CDR2 FQNEAQ (reference sequence). Trimming cost V 5 bases and J 4 bases, with 15 bases left between them. The length of the CDR3 is 14 residues. CDR3 loop: CASSPGTSNYEQYF. CDR3 nucleotide sequence: TGTGCCAGCAGCCCCGGGACTTCGAATTACGAGCAGTACTTC.

The chain recombines TRBV11-2 with TRBJ1-5; the D gene is possibly TRBD1 (5 bases). The V end was cut by 5 bases, the J end by 2 bases, with 13 bases between. The germline V gene has CDR1 SGHAT and CDR2 FQNNGV. This CDR3 comprises 15 residues. In DNA form, the CDR3 reads TGTGCCAGCAGCGTGCGGGGGGAAGGCAATCAGCCCCAGCATTTT. Translating it yields CASSVRGEGNQPQHF.

This clone occurred a few times. Germline and junction disagree at one end, which may indicate a read error. The chain joins TRBV7-7 to TRBJ2-5; 8 nucleotides align to TRBD2. The CDR3 is 15 amino acids. From germline, CDR1 is SSHAT and CDR2 FNYEAQ (reference sequence). The CDR3 spells CASSPELAVSETQYF. In DNA form, the CDR3 reads TGTGCTAGCAGCCCTGAACTAGCGGTTTCGGAGACCCAGTACTTC.